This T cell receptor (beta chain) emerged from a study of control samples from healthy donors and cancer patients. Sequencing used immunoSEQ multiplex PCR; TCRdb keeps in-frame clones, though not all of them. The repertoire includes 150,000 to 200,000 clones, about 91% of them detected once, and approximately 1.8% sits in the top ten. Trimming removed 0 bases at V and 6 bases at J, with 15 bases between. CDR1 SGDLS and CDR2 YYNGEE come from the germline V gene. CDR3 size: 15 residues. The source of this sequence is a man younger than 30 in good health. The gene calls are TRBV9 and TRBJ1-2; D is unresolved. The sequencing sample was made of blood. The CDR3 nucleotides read TGTGCCAGCAGCGTAGGTGGCCTCGAATTGGATGGCTACACCTTC. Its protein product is CASSVGGLELDGYTF.